Each of the 8 T cell receptor beta chains below was sequenced from the same sample in a study of T cells in Graves' hyperthyroidism and ophthalmopathy. TCR beta CDR3 region amplification was performed from RNA transcripts. When the TCR CDR3 underwent first-round RT-PCR, the HTBI primer set was used. Each CDR3 protein gets one entry after TCRdb re-called the multiplex PCR reads with MiXCR. The sample consists of about 400,000 distinct CDR3 sequences, about 14% of them appearing once. The specimen was blood. These receptors were taken from a woman between 25 and 40 years old with Graves' ophthalmopathy.

The CDR3 DNA reads TGTGCCAGCCTATCCGGGAGGAAGGCTGAAGCTTTCTTT. It encodes CASLSGRKAEAFF. The gene calls are TRBV6-1 and TRBJ1-1; D uncertain. Trimming shortened V by 8 bases and J by 6 bases, and 16 bases separated the two germline ends. The CDR3 sequence is 13 residues long. Germline loops: CDR1 MNHNS, CDR2 SASEGT.

This clonotype was recorded at least ten times. The J gene is TRBJ1-5, the V gene TRBV2, with D perhaps TRBD1 (5 bases). The CDR3 length is 13 residues. V was shortened by 2 bases and J by 7 bases, with 9 bases between the two germline ends. Germline V gene lookup returns CDR1 SNHLY and CDR2 FYNNEI. The CDR3 nucleotides read TGTGCCAGCAGTGAAAACGGGGCCCAGCCCCAGCATTTT. It translates to CASSENGAQPQHF.

This clonotype was seen a few times. The gene calls are TRBV4-3 and TRBJ1-2; D perhaps matches TRBD1 (6 bases). The CDR3 loop spans 17 amino acids. From germline, CDR1 is LGHNA and CDR2 YSLEER. V lost 1 base and J 0 bases, leaving 15 bases between the germline ends. The CDR3 sequence: CASSQAQLRGSNYGYTF. In nucleotides, the CDR3 is TGCGCCAGCAGCCAAGCCCAATTGAGGGGGTCTAACTATGGCTACACCTTC.

This clonotype was counted many times. V gene TRBV11-2 combines with J gene TRBJ2-2, with D possibly TRBD1 on 6 matching bases. Trimming removed 1 base at V and 4 bases at J, with 13 bases between. This CDR3 spans 16 amino acids. Looked up from germline, CDR1 is SGHAT and CDR2 is FQNNGV. CDR3 in amino acids: CASSLGQGWGTGELFF. The CDR3 DNA follows: TGTGCCAGCAGCTTAGGCCAGGGGTGGGGCACCGGGGAGCTGTTTTTT. The full variable domain, completed using reference TRBV11-2 and TRBJ2-2, is EAGVAQSPRYKIIEKRQSVAFWCNPISGHATLYWYQQILGQGPKLLIQFQNNGVVDDSQLPKDRFSAERLKGVDSTLKIQPAKLEDSAVYLCASSLGQGWGTGELFFGEGSRLTVL.

This clonotype was seen at least ten times. The chain combines TRBV4-2 with TRBJ1-5, with D possibly matching TRBD1 (5 bases). V was trimmed by 3 bases and J by 3 bases, leaving 12 bases between them. The germline V gene has CDR1 LGHNA and CDR2 YNFKEQ. The CDR3 has 15 residues. CDR3 nucleotides: TGTGCCAGCAGCCACGCAGGGTATAACAATCAGCCCCAGCATTTT. Protein sequence: CASSHAGYNNQPQHF.

The chain combines TRBV20-1 with TRBJ2-2, with D possibly matching TRBD1 (7 bases). The CDR3 has 17 amino acids. Germline V gives CDR1 DFQATT, CDR2 SNEGSKA (reference sequence). V shed 0 bases and J shed 1 base, with 15 bases lying between them. The CDR3 region is CSARERDSYLNTGELFF. Written as DNA, the CDR3 is TGCAGTGCTAGAGAGCGGGACAGTTACTTGAACACCGGGGAGCTGTTTTTT.

This clonotype has more than one count but fewer than ten. This rearrangement joins TRBV20-1 to TRBJ1-6, with D uncertain. V lost 0 bases and J 10 bases, leaving 19 bases between the germline ends. This CDR3 has 16 amino acids. Germline CDR1 DFQATT, CDR2 SNEGSKA (reference sequence). CDR3 sequence: CSARDAKGGIQSPLHF. Written as DNA, the CDR3 is TGCAGTGCTAGAGATGCAAAGGGAGGGATTCAGTCACCCCTCCACTTT.

V is TRBV4-1 and J is TRBJ2-5, with 11 bases aligning to TRBD2. Germline loops: CDR1 MGHRA, CDR2 YSYEKL. Trimming took 1 base from V and 4 from J; bases not matched to a gene: 2. CDR3 length: 15 residues. The CDR3 protein is CASSQGLAGIETQYF. CDR3 DNA sequence: TGCGCCAGCAGCCAAGGACTAGCGGGGATAGAGACCCAGTACTTC.